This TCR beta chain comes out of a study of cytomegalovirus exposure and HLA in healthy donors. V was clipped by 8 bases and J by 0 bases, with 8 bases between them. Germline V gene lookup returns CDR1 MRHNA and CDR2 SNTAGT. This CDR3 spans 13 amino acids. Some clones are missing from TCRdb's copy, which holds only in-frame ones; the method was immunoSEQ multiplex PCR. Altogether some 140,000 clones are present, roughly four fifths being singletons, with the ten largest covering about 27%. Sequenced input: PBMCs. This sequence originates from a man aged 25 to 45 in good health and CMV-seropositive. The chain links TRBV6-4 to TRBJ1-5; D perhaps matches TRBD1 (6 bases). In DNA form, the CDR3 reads TGTGCCAGCTCAGGGGATAGCAATCAGCCCCAGCATTTT. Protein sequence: CASSGDSNQPQHF.